This T cell receptor beta chain was identified during a study of Ad26.COV2.S vaccination and SARS-CoV-2 variants. Produced via immunoSEQ multiplex PCR; TCRdb's table is partial and in-frame only. The repertoire includes some 450,000 clones, roughly 87% of them detected once, and around 4.2% sits in the top ten. Treatment reported: around 19 received Ad26.COV2.S at low or high dose, single or two shots; 5 received placebo; per-sample allocation not given. The samples date from day 63 after the first vaccine or placebo injection. In the vaccine, an Ad26 vector expressed the SARS-CoV-2 spike of the Wuhan strain. For this clone: Its antigen is undetermined.

Trimming took 5 bases from V and 0 from J, leaving 11 bases between them. This CDR3 region has 15 residues. Germline V gene data show CDR1 as SGHNT and CDR2 as YYREEE (reference sequence). Study-wide results and limits: Analyses of TCR breadth and depth may have underestimated total T cell responses. It was found that vaccine and placebo recipients had similar non-spike TCR breadth.

The sequences come from peripheral blood, collected in a trial of Ad26.COV2.S vaccine versus placebo. The clonotype comes from a person between 18 and 65 years old who received the Ad26.COV2.S COVID-19 vaccine or a placebo. V usage is TRBV5-4 and J usage is TRBJ2-2; D might be TRBD1 (6 bases). The CDR3 is CASRGDIANTGELFF. Here the CDR3 DNA reads TGTGCCAGCAGGGGGGACATCGCGAACACCGGGGAGCTGTTTTTT. The whole variable domain, remainder taken from reference TRBV5-4 and TRBJ2-2, is ETGVTQSPTHLIKTRGQQVTLRCSSQSGHNTVSWYQQALGQGPQFIFQYYREEENGRGNFPPRFSGLQFPNYSSELNVNALELDDSALYLCASRGDIANTGELFFGEGSRLTVL.